The source of this TCR beta chain is a study of CD8 T cells in ankylosing spondylitis. This clonotype came up once. The antigen is unknown. Study-level results: Disease-linked clones had a CD8+ phenotype and relatively low frequency in peripheral blood. Characteristic, it appeared, of ankylosing spondylitis blood was a TCR beta motif of eight highly homologous variants. Some motif variants had been reported before (in reactive arthritis synovial fluid and blood).

Quantitative 5'-RACE with molecular barcodes produced the TCR beta libraries. Via MiXCR, TCRdb re-called the 5' RACE reads, giving one row per CDR3 protein. The sample yields around 770,000 distinct CDR3 sequences, 10% to 15% seen once. This TCR derives from a male donor with ankylosing spondylitis. Sequenced input: blood, either unsorted or a sorted T cell fraction (not recorded which).

CDR3 sequence reads: CASSDLRLGDYNEQFF. The CDR3 bases are TGTGCCAGCAGTGATCTGCGGCTAGGGGACTACAATGAGCAGTTCTTC. The rearrangement joins TRBV2 to TRBJ2-1; D is possibly TRBD1 (5 bases). CDR1 and CDR2 (germline): SNHLY, FYNNEI. The CDR3 has 16 amino acids. With 3 bases removed from V and 3 bases from J, the gap between germline ends came to 15 bases. The full variable domain, in which reference TRBV2 and TRBJ2-1 provide the parts outside the CDR3, is EPEVTQTPSHQVTQMGQEVILRCVPISNHLYFYWYRQILGQKVEFLVSFYNNEISEKSEIFDDQFSVERPDGSNFTLKIRSTKLEDSAMYFCASSDLRLGDYNEQFFGPGTRLTVL.